A single sample gave rise to the 8 T cell receptor beta chains below, sequenced in a study of blood T cell repertoires in COVID-19 (dated by TCRdb to 2020 to 2021). The library relied on the immunoSEQ multiplex PCR assay. The clones in this table, taken by TCRdb from immuneACCESS, are in-frame only. Not every clone is retained; where verified, under half of the shortfall comes from an unresolved V gene, and the cause of the rest is unknown. The sample table contains tens of thousands of clones; only one count was recorded for around 76% of them. The top ten clones comprise more than 7.5% of the sample. The sample comprised peripheral blood. The receptors derive from an older man with active or convalescent COVID-19.

This clone has only a few counts. V and J are TRBV5-5 and TRBJ1-2, with unresolved D. Per germline, CDR1 SGHKS and CDR2 YYEKEE (reference sequence). The CDR3 runs 15 residues. Trimming removed 0 bases at V and 2 bases at J, with 11 bases between. CDR3 residues: CASSLDAGLNYGYTF. CDR3 coding DNA: TGTGCCAGCAGCTTGGACGCAGGCCTAAACTATGGCTACACCTTC.

The V call is TRBV9, the J call TRBJ1-2; 7 positions agree with TRBD1. Per germline, CDR1 SGDLS and CDR2 YYNGEE. The CDR3 runs to 14 residues. Trimming cost V 4 bases and J 2 bases; bases outside gene matches: 5. Here the CDR3 reads CASSLSTGNYGYTF. CDR3 sequence (DNA): TGTGCCAGCAGCCTCTCGACAGGGAACTATGGCTACACCTTC.

This clone was picked up a small number of times. The chain joins TRBV5-1 to TRBJ1-1; 7 bases align to TRBD1. Trimming cost V 3 bases and J 1 base; bases outside gene matches: 3. Germline CDR1 and CDR2: SGHRS and YFSETQ. This CDR3 comprises 14 residues. CDR3 bases: TGCGCCAGCAGCTCCGGGACAGAGAACACTGAAGCTTTCTTT. As protein: CASSSGTENTEAFF.

The V and J genes are TRBV9 and TRBJ1-3; TRBD1 might be the D (5 bases). The V and J ends lost 4 bases and 0 bases respectively, with 8 bases between them. CDR3 size: 14 residues. Germline CDR1 reads SGDLS; CDR2 reads YYNGEE. CDR3 region: CASSSTGSGNTIYF. The CDR3 DNA sequence: TGTGCCAGCAGCTCAACAGGCTCTGGAAACACCATATATTTT.

The V call is TRBV7-8, the J call TRBJ2-7; TRBD1 aligns across 11 bases. Germline CDR1 SGHVS, CDR2 FQNEAQ. Trimming removed 2 bases from V and 6 bases from J; junction bases left unmatched: 9. There are 16 residues in the CDR3. The CDR3 here is CASSLTGQGVSGEQYF. The CDR3 region has the DNA TGTGCCAGCAGCTTAACGGGACAGGGGGTCTCGGGCGAGCAGTACTTC. Full variable domain (missing parts from reference TRBV7-8 and TRBJ2-7): GAGVSQSPRYKVAKRGQDVALRCDPISGHVSLFWYQQALGQGPEFLTYFQNEAQLDKSGLPSDRFFAERPEGSVSTLKIQRTQQEDSAVYLCASSLTGQGVSGEQYFGPGTRLTVT.

The J gene is TRBJ1-2, the V gene TRBV19, with a weak D call TRBD1 (5 bases). Trimming took off 5 bases at V and 3 bases at J, with 16 bases between the two ends. The germline V gene encodes CDR1 LNHDA and CDR2 SQIVND (reference sequence). CDR3 length equals 15 residues. Here the CDR3 DNA reads TGTGCCAGTAGTGTTCGAACTTCGGGGGACTATGGCTACACCTTC. This codes for CASSVRTSGDYGYTF.

The sample holds a few counts of this clone. V usage is TRBV28 and J usage is TRBJ2-7; 8 bases are a match to TRBD1. Germline-derived CDR1 and CDR2 are MDHEN and SYDVKM. The CDR3 runs to 17 residues. V was pared by 3 bases and J by 4 bases, with 14 bases of the junction left unmatched. The CDR3 DNA sequence: TGTGCCAGCAGTTTTAAGAGTAGGAGACAGGGGATATACGAGCAGTACTTC. It yields the protein CASSFKSRRQGIYEQYF.

The chain links TRBV27 to TRBJ2-4; TRBD1 matches at 7 bases. V trimming: 7 bases; J trimming: 0 bases; junction bases outside the gene matches: 12. This CDR3 has 17 amino acids. CDR1 MNHEY and CDR2 SMNVEV come from the germline V gene (reference sequence). CDR3 loop: CASKNAGTVSAKNIQYF. CDR3 bases: TGTGCCAGCAAAAATGCTGGGACAGTGTCAGCCAAAAACATTCAGTACTTC.